The source of this T cell receptor beta chain is a study of T cell changes during pregnancy in multiple sclerosis. Produced via immunoSEQ multiplex PCR; TCRdb's table is partial and in-frame only. The sample has about 69,000 clones, almost 95% seen once. The CDR3 is made up of 14 amino acids. The ends were cut back, 2 bases at V and 3 bases at J, with 9 bases in the middle. The germline V gene has CDR1 SGHRS and CDR2 YFSETQ. The chain recombines TRBV5-1 with TRBJ2-1, with D possibly being TRBD1 (6 bases). The source is a female donor in good health, enrolled as a control in a pregnancy study. The sequenced sample was peripheral blood, obtained in the third trimester of pregnancy. CDR3 bases: TGCGCCAGCAGCTTTATGACAGGCTACAATGAGCAGTTCTTC. This encodes CASSFMTGYNEQFF. Full variable domain (outside the CDR3, taken from reference TRBV5-1 and TRBJ2-1): KAGVTQTPRYLIKTRGQQVTLSCSPISGHRSVSWYQQTPGQGLQFLFEYFSETQRNKGNFPGRFSGRQFSNSRSEMNVSTLELGDSALYLCASSFMTGYNEQFFGPGTRLTVL.